Presented here are 11 T cell receptor beta chains from one specimen sequenced in a study of T-cell memory formation after mild COVID-19. TCRdb re-analysed the 5' RACE reads in MiXCR, keeping a single row per CDR3 protein. This repertoire shows hundreds of thousands of distinct CDR3 sequences, 25% to 30% found once; its top ten account for approximately 12%. Sequenced input: PBMCs or a T cell subset sorted from them (not recorded which). These receptor sequences come from an adult woman who had mild COVID-19 (a few samples of this study predate the infection). Cell type and time point are not known.

V gene TRBV29-1 combines with J gene TRBJ2-1, with D uncertain. CDR1 is SQVTM and CDR2 is ANQGSEA in the germline V gene. Deletions cut 0 bases from V and 1 base from J, with 13 bases between. The CDR3 length is 16 residues. CDR3: CSVEEARSMSYNEQFF. The CDR3 coding sequence is TGCAGCGTTGAAGAGGCGCGAAGTATGTCCTACAATGAGCAGTTCTTC.

The gene calls are TRBV7-2 and TRBJ2-7, with 9 positions matching TRBD1. Germline values: CDR1 SGHTA, CDR2 FQGNSA. The V gene end was trimmed by 4 bases and the J gene end by 6 bases; junction bases not matched to a gene: 7. CDR3 size: 14 residues. CDR3 nucleotide sequence: TGTGCCAGCAGCTCCCCGGGACAGGGACTCGAGCAGTACTTC. This translates into CASSSPGQGLEQYF.

This chain uses TRBV20-1 with TRBJ1-5; 7 bases match TRBD1. The V segment lost 8 bases and the J segment 4 bases; nucleotides outside the gene matches: 5. This CDR3 region has 12 residues. Germline CDR1 reads DFQATT; CDR2 reads SNEGSKA (reference sequence). This CDR3 reads CSKGAPNQPQHF. For the CDR3, the DNA is TGCAGTAAGGGGGCCCCTAATCAGCCCCAGCATTTT.

This chain connects TRBV5-5 to TRBJ2-1; D is perhaps TRBD2 (6 bases). The CDR3 loop spans 15 amino acids. Germline lookup yields CDR1 SGHKS and CDR2 YYEKEE (reference sequence). The germline V and J ends were trimmed by 1 base and 6 bases, with 14 bases remaining between them. CDR3 loop: CASSLTRGLINEQFF. In DNA, the CDR3 is TGTGCCAGCAGCTTGACCCGGGGGTTAATCAATGAGCAGTTCTTC.

With respect to this clonotype: The conserved phenylalanine or tryptophan normally closing the CDR3 is absent here, so this likely arose from a read error. No DNA is shown, since the ends of the CDR3 on it are uncertain; the CDR3 is the one TCRdb lists. The chain joins TRBV5-1 to TRBJ2-7. The CDR3 is made up of 9 amino acids, end residues included. Per the germline V gene, CDR1 is SGHRS and CDR2 is YFSETQ. The CDR3 loop reads CASSSYGHL.

The rearrangement uses TRBV5-1 and TRBJ2-1; 13 bases align to TRBD2. Per the germline V gene, CDR1 is SGHRS and CDR2 is YFSETQ. V lost 3 bases to trimming and J lost 6 bases; unmatched junction nucleotides: 6. The CDR3 totals 16 residues. In DNA form, the CDR3 reads TGCGCCAGCAGCTCTTTACTAGCGGGAGGGCTCAATGAGCAGTTCTTC. Translated: CASSSLLAGGLNEQFF. Full variable domain (outside the CDR3, taken from reference TRBV5-1 and TRBJ2-1): KAGVTQTPRYLIKTRGQQVTLSCSPISGHRSVSWYQQTPGQGLQFLFEYFSETQRNKGNFPGRFSGRQFSNSRSEMNVSTLELGDSALYLCASSSLLAGGLNEQFFGPGTRLTVL.

The rearrangement links TRBV4-1 to TRBJ2-7; D is perhaps TRBD2 (6 bases). V was pared by 4 bases and J by 3 bases, with 19 bases between. CDR3 size: 16 residues. CDR1 is MGHRA and CDR2 is YSYEKL in the germline V gene. The chain's CDR3 is CASSPKDLAGRYEQYF. In nucleotides, the CDR3 is TGCGCCAGCAGCCCCAAAGACTTGGCGGGGCGCTACGAGCAGTACTTC.

This clonotype was seen more than once but under ten times. The genes are TRBV5-1 and TRBJ1-3, with D perhaps matching TRBD1 (6 bases). Germline V gene sequence: CDR1 SGHRS, CDR2 YFSETQ. The CDR3 loop spans 15 amino acids. V was shortened by 4 bases and J by 4 bases, with 15 bases between the two germline ends. CDR3 loop: CASSGGTGFGNTIYF. CDR3 nucleotides: TGCGCCAGCAGCGGGGGAACAGGGTTCGGAAACACCATATATTTT.

V and J are TRBV7-2 and TRBJ2-3; D unresolved. The CDR3 runs to 15 residues. Trimming stripped 1 base from V and 1 base from J, with 9 bases between. The germline V gene encodes CDR1 SGHTA and CDR2 FQGNSA. CDR3 in DNA: TGTGCCAGCAGCTTAGTTTCACTCGGCACAGATACGCAGTATTTT. Its translation is CASSLVSLGTDTQYF.

This clonotype was observed a few times. The chain combines TRBV3-1 with TRBJ2-7; tentative D call: TRBD1 (5 bases). The CDR3 sequence is 16 residues long. Trimming stripped 4 bases from V and 4 bases from J, with 20 bases between. Per germline, CDR1 LGHDT and CDR2 YNNKEL (reference sequence). The CDR3 sequence is CASSRTSGARSYEQYF. The CDR3 nucleotides are TGTGCCAGCAGCCGGACATCAGGCGCGAGATCGTACGAGCAGTACTTC.

The chain uses TRBV23-1 and TRBJ1-6; a weak D match, TRBD1 (5 bases). TRBV23-1 is labeled an ORF, and its function is uncertain. Trimming took off 7 bases at V and 5 bases at J, with 27 bases between the two ends. The CDR3 extends over 19 amino acids. This CDR3 is CASTSGPRSGHLNNSPLHF. CDR3 nucleotides: TGCGCCAGCACCTCGGGGCCACGGAGTGGACACCTAAATAATTCACCCCTCCACTTT.